The 16 T cell receptor beta chains below were found in one sample sequenced in a study of cytomegalovirus exposure and HLA in healthy donors. The protocol was immunoSEQ multiplex PCR, while the TCRdb copy is restricted to in-frame clones and leaves out a portion. The table lists roughly 280,000 clones, 65% to 90% of them singletons. The specimen sequenced was PBMCs. The receptors stem from a young woman in good health and CMV-seronegative.

This clone was observed once. This sequence joins TRBV6-6 and TRBJ1-1; D is uncertain. V shed 2 bases and J shed 1 base, with 8 bases lying between them. CDR3 length: 14 residues. Germline CDR1 MNHNY, CDR2 SVGAGI (reference sequence). CDR3 in DNA: TGTGCCAGCAGTTACGGCACCGCGAACACTGAAGCTTTCTTT. Translation gives CASSYGTANTEAFF.

This clone was counted between two and nine times. The rearrangement joins TRBV7-2 to TRBJ1-5; D remains ambiguous. The ends were cut back, 5 bases at V and 3 bases at J, with 14 bases in the middle. Germline CDR1 SGHTA, CDR2 FQGNSA. This CDR3 region has 15 residues. In DNA, the CDR3 is TGTGCCAGCAGCCAACTAGGGCCGATCAATCAGCCCCAGCATTTT. Translation gives CASSQLGPINQPQHF.

This rearrangement joins TRBV7-6 to TRBJ1-1, with TRBD1 matching 10 bases. With 5 bases clipped from V and 5 bases from J, the junction kept 5 bases outside the gene matches. The CDR3 extends over 14 amino acids. Looked up from germline, CDR1 is SGHVS and CDR2 is FNYEAQ. The CDR3 here is CASSPDRGRTEAFF. DNA of the CDR3: TGTGCCAGCAGCCCAGACAGGGGGCGAACTGAAGCTTTCTTT.

The chain is built from TRBV7-2 and TRBJ2-3; 11 nucleotides align to TRBD2. Germline CDR1 SGHTA, CDR2 FQGNSA. The trim removed 4 bases at V and 0 bases at J, leaving 12 bases unmatched. The CDR3 spans 19 residues. CDR3 sequence (DNA): TGTGCCAGCAGCTCTCCTAGCGGGGGGTCTCTACCTAGCACAGATACGCAGTATTTT. The encoded protein is CASSSPSGGSLPSTDTQYF.

The gene calls are TRBV5-1 and TRBJ1-2; no firm D call. V was trimmed by 0 bases and J by 8 bases, leaving 14 bases between them. The germline V gene encodes CDR1 SGHRS and CDR2 YFSETQ. CDR3 length equals 14 residues. CDR3 region: CASSLGFELKGYTF. CDR3 DNA sequence: TGCGCCAGCAGCTTGGGGTTCGAACTGAAGGGCTACACCTTC.

The CDR3 nucleotides read TGCAGCGTTGAACGCTACAATGAGCAGTTCTTC. Protein product: CSVERYNEQFF. The chain carries TRBV29-1 and TRBJ2-1; D is unresolved. Germline lookup yields CDR1 SQVTM and CDR2 ANQGSEA. V dropped 2 bases and J dropped 3 bases, with 2 bases sitting between them. This CDR3 is built from 11 residues.

The gene calls are TRBV15 and TRBJ1-2, with TRBD1 as a possible D gene (6 bases). V dropped 4 bases and J dropped 8 bases, with 23 bases sitting between them. This CDR3 contains 16 residues. Germline V lookup: CDR1 LNHNV, CDR2 YYDKDF (reference sequence). The CDR3 bases are TGTGCCACCAGCACGGGGACAAATGCCTATTCTGGAGGCTACACCTTC. Residues: CATSTGTNAYSGGYTF.

The genes are TRBV7-9 and TRBJ2-7, with 8 bases lining up with TRBD1. The CDR3 consists of 15 residues. Trimming removed 1 base from V and 7 bases from J; junction bases left unmatched: 9. In germline, CDR1 is SEHNR, CDR2 FQNEAQ (reference sequence). CDR3 in DNA: TGTGCCAGCAGCTTAGTCCAGGGGGCAACGGGTGAGCAGTACTTC. It is translated as CASSLVQGATGEQYF.

The chain carries TRBV2 and TRBJ1-1, with D possibly TRBD1 on 5 matching bases. This CDR3 is 13 amino acids long. V was clipped by 5 bases and J by 4 bases, with 11 bases between them. Germline V gene lookup returns CDR1 SNHLY and CDR2 FYNNEI. The CDR3 DNA reads as TGTGCCAGCAGTCTTCTCCAGGGCACTGAAGCTTTCTTT. Amino acids: CASSLLQGTEAFF.

V and J are TRBV11-2 and TRBJ2-5, with D hard to call. The germline V and J ends were trimmed by 3 bases and 5 bases, with 4 bases remaining between them. The CDR3 spans 11 residues. Germline V gene sequence: CDR1 SGHAT, CDR2 FQNNGV. DNA for the CDR3: TGTGCCAGCAGCTTCATGGAGACCCAGTACTTC. Its translation is CASSFMETQYF. Variable domain in full (rest from reference TRBV11-2 and TRBJ2-5): EAGVAQSPRYKIIEKRQSVAFWCNPISGHATLYWYQQILGQGPKLLIQFQNNGVVDDSQLPKDRFSAERLKGVDSTLKIQPAKLEDSAVYLCASSFMETQYFGPGTRLLVL.

This clone has more than one count but fewer than ten. This sequence joins TRBV28 and TRBJ2-7; 9 bases fit TRBD2. The CDR3 contains 15 residues. Germline CDR1 reads MDHEN; CDR2 reads SYDVKM. Trimming removed 4 bases from V and 2 bases from J; junction bases left unmatched: 6. CDR3 sequence reads: CASSSFSGGPYEQYF. CDR3 in DNA: TGTGCCAGCAGTTCCTTTAGCGGGGGCCCCTACGAGCAGTACTTC.

This chain connects TRBV2 to TRBJ1-2; D not resolved. V was trimmed by 5 bases and J by 8 bases, leaving 18 bases between them. There are 14 residues in the CDR3. The germline CDR1 and CDR2 sequences are SNHLY and FYNNEI. The CDR3 region is CASSPGVPLVGYTF. The CDR3 DNA reads as TGTGCCAGCAGTCCCGGGGTCCCGTTGGTAGGCTACACCTTC.

This clone has just a few counts. One end of the junction is discordant with germline, which a read error may explain. The V gene is TRBV6-1, the J gene TRBJ1-1; perhaps TRBD1 as D (6 bases). Germline CDR1 and CDR2: MNHNS and SASEGT. CDR3 length: 16 amino acids. The CDR3 is CASSQARGPVHTEAFF. CDR3 bases: TGTGCCAGCAGTCAAGCCAGGGGCCCCGTACACACTGAAGCTTTCTTT.

To note about this clone: This specimen includes other DNA sequences encoding the same CDR3. The gene calls are TRBV14 and TRBJ1-2; D unresolved. This CDR3 has 14 residues. The V gene lost 0 bases and the J gene lost 2 bases, with 7 bases spanning the gap. The germline V gene encodes CDR1 SGHDN and CDR2 FVKESK. The CDR3 bases are TGTGCCAGCAGCCAAGATAACGGGAACTATGGCTACACCTTC. As protein: CASSQDNGNYGYTF.

The chain uses TRBV2 and TRBJ2-5, with D possibly TRBD1 on 5 matching bases. The CDR3 loop spans 15 amino acids. The germline V and J ends were trimmed by 3 bases and 5 bases, with 16 bases remaining between them. Germline assignment: CDR1 SNHLY and CDR2 FYNNEI. CDR3 sequence: CASSDDSPPEETQYF. CDR3 coding DNA: TGTGCCAGCAGTGATGACAGTCCCCCTGAGGAGACCCAGTACTTC.

This clone has just one count. The V call is TRBV4-1, the J call TRBJ2-7; the D gene is possibly TRBD2 (5 bases). The CDR3 runs 14 residues. Germline V gene data show CDR1 as MGHRA and CDR2 as YSYEKL. Trimming removed 3 bases at V and 0 bases at J, with 9 bases between. The DNA for the CDR3 is TGCGCCAGCAGCCACCCGGGGTCCTCCTACGAGCAGTACTTC. Translating it yields CASSHPGSSYEQYF.